This T cell receptor (beta chain) was sequenced in a study of T cells in Graves' hyperthyroidism and ophthalmopathy. Findings and caveats of the study: A median approximately 6.5 months before onset, the model predicted ophthalmopathy.

With a duration under 2 months, the hyperthyroidism was newly diagnosed in patients aged 18 to 65. V lost 4 bases, J lost 6 bases, and 13 bases lay in between. The CDR3 is 14 residues long. Germline V gene sequence: CDR1 MGHRA, CDR2 YSYEKL. In its sample, this clonotype was seen many times. Its antigen remains unidentified. Amplification of TCR beta CDR3 regions was performed using RNA transcripts as template. Carried out on the TCR CDR3, a first-round RT-PCR used the HTBI primer set. TCRdb re-called the multiplex PCR reads through MiXCR, storing one row per CDR3 protein. The sample has under 450,000 distinct CDR3 sequences, roughly 15% seen once.

Sequencing was performed on blood. The chain joins TRBV4-1 to TRBJ2-1; D not certain. The sequence was obtained from a woman aged 25 to 39 with Graves' hyperthyroidism that later progressed to Graves' ophthalmopathy. In DNA, the CDR3 is TGCGCCAGCAGCCCATACCGAGCAAGCAATGAGCAGTTCTTC. This sequence encodes CASSPYRASNEQFF.